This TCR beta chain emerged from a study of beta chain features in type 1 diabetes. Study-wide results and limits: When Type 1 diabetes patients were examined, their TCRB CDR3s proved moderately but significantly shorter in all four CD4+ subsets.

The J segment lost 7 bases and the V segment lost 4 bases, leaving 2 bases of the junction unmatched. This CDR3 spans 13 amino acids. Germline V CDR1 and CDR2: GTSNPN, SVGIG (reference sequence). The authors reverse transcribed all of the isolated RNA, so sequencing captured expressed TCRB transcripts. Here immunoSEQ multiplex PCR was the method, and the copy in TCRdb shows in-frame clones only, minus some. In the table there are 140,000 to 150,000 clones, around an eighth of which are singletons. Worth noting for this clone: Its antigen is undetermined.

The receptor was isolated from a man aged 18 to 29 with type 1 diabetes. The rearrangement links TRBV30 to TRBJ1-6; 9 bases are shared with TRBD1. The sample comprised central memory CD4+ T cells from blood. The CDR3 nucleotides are TGTGCCTGGACCGGACAGGGGAATTCACCCCTCCACTTT. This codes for CAWTGQGNSPLHF.